This T cell receptor (beta chain) was found in a study of monozygotic twins with inflammatory bowel disease. The study's findings and limits: Perhaps reflecting limited power, concordant and discordant twins did not differ in repertoire similarity. Evidence did not back any single strong signal or clonotype linked to IBD. Healthy twins shared more clonotypes with others than IBD patients, most markedly active ones.

A total RNA quantity of roughly 3.5 ug went into each TCR library. TCRdb reanalyzed the 5' RACE reads and collapses them to one entry per CDR3 protein, without DNA. The sample table sets out about 210,000 distinct CDR3 sequences. Germline V gene data show CDR1 as DFQATT and CDR2 as SNEGSKA (reference sequence). CDR3 size: 14 residues. Note on this clonotype: Antigen specificity is unknown.

The sample was blood. The V gene is TRBV20-1, the J gene TRBJ2-1; there is no DNA to check the TCRdb D call of TRBD1. This TCR was sampled from a human donor with ulcerative colitis or Crohn's disease, or a healthy co-twin of an affected twin (not recorded which). The CDR3 is CSAPRDRDYNEQLF.